This T cell receptor (beta chain) was recorded in a study of blood T cell repertoires in COVID-19. From germline, CDR1 is SGHAT and CDR2 FQNNGV. This CDR3 region has 17 residues. The ends lost 1 base at V and 6 bases at J; junction bases unmatched: 9. Original handling: Using reference gene primer amplification, nucleated cell counts were estimated. The method was immunoSEQ multiplex PCR; TCRdb's version includes in-frame clones alone and lacks a portion of them. V and J calls and clone size are given by that table; D and trimming were obtained from the DNA. The table shows 200,000 to 250,000 clones, with 87% occurring only once.

The chain couples TRBV11-2 to TRBJ2-2; TRBD1 agrees at 9 bases. The sequenced material came from peripheral blood. This clonotype originated in a woman aged 18 to 35 who had recovered from COVID-19. The CDR3 sequence is CASSLGWGQGSSGELFF. The CDR3 coding sequence is TGTGCCAGCAGCTTAGGTTGGGGACAGGGCTCTTCCGGGGAGCTGTTTTTT.